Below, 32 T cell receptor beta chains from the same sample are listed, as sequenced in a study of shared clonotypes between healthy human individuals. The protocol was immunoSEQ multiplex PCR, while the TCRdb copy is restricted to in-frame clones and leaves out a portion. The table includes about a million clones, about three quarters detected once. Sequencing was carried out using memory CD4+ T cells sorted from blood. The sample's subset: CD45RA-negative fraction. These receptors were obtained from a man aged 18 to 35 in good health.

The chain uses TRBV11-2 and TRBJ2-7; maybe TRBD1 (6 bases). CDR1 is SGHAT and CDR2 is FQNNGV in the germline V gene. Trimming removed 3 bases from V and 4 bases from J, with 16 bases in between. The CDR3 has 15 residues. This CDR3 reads CASSFGTPPPYEQYF. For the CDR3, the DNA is TGTGCCAGCAGCTTCGGGACACCCCCCCCGTACGAGCAGTACTTC.

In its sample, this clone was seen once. CDR3 loop: CASSLREYYEQYF. In nucleotides, the CDR3 is TGTGCCAGCAGCTTACGAGAGTATTACGAGCAGTACTTC. The chain employs TRBV7-8 and TRBJ2-7; D call uncertain. The ends were cut back, 2 bases at V and 4 bases at J, with 9 bases in the middle. The CDR3 length is 13 residues. Germline-derived CDR1 and CDR2 are SGHVS and FQNEAQ.

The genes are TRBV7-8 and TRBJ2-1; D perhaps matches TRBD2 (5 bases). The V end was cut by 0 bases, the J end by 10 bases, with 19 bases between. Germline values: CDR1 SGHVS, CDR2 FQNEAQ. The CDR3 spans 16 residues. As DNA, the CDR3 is TGTGCCAGCAGCTTAGCGAGTCGGCTAGCTGCTAAGGAGCAGTTCTTC. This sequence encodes CASSLASRLAAKEQFF. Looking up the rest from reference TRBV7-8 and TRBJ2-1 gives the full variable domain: GAGVSQSPRYKVAKRGQDVALRCDPISGHVSLFWYQQALGQGPEFLTYFQNEAQLDKSGLPSDRFFAERPEGSVSTLKIQRTQQEDSAVYLCASSLASRLAAKEQFFGPGTRLTVL.

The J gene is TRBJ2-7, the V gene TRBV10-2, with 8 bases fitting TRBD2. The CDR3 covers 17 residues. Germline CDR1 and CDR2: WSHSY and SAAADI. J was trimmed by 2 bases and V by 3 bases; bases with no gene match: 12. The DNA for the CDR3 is TGCGCCAGCAGTGACCTTGGGTATAGCGGGAATCCCTACGAGCAGTACTTC. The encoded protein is CASSDLGYSGNPYEQYF.

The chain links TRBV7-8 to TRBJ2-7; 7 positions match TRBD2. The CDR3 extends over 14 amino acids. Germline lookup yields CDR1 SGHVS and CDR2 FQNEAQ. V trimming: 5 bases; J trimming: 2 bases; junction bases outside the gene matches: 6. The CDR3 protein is CASSPQAGPYEQYF. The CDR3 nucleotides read TGTGCCAGCAGCCCCCAAGCGGGACCCTACGAGCAGTACTTC.

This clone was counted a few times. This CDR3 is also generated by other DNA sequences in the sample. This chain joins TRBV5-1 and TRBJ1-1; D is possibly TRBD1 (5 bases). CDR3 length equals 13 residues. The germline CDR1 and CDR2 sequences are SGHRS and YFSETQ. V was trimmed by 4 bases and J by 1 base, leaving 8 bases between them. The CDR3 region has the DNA TGCGCCAGCAGCCTGACAGCGAACACTGAAGCTTTCTTT. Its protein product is CASSLTANTEAFF.

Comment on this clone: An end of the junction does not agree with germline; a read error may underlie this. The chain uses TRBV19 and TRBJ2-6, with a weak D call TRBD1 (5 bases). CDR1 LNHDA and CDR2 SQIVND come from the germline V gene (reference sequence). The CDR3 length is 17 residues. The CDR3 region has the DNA TGTGCCAGTAGTATTCAGCATTCAGTGACTGGGGCCAACGTCCTGACTTTT. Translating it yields CASSIQHSVTGANVLTF.

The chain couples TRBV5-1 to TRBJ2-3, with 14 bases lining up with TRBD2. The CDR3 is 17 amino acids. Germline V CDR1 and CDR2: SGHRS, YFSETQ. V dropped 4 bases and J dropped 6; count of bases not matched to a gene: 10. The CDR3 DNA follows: TGCGCCAGCAGCCCACGACTAGCGGGGGGGCTGGGGGATACGCAGTATTTT. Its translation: CASSPRLAGGLGDTQYF.

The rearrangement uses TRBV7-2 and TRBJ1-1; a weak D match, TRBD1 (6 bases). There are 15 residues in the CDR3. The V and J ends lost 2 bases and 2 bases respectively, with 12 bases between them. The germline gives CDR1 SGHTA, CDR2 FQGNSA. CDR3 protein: CASSLTRGANTEAFF. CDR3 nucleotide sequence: TGTGCCAGCAGCTTAACGAGGGGGGCTAACACTGAAGCTTTCTTT.

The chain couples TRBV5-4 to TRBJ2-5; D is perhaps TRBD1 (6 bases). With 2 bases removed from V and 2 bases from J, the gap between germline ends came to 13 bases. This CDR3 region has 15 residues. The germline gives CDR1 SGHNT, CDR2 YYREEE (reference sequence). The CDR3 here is CASSFLSQGQETQYF. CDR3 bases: TGTGCCAGCAGCTTTCTCTCGCAGGGGCAAGAGACCCAGTACTTC.

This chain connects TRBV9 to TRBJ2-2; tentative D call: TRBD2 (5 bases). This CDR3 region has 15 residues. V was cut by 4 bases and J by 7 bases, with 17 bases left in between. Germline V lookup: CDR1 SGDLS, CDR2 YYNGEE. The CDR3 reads CASSTQPRADGELFF. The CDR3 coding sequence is TGTGCCAGCAGCACCCAACCGAGAGCGGACGGGGAGCTGTTTTTT. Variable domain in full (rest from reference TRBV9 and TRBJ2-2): DSGVTQTPKHLITATGQRVTLRCSPRSGDLSVYWYQQSLDQGLQFLIQYYNGEERAKGNILERFSAQQFPDLHSELNLSSLELGDSALYFCASSTQPRADGELFFGEGSRLTVL.

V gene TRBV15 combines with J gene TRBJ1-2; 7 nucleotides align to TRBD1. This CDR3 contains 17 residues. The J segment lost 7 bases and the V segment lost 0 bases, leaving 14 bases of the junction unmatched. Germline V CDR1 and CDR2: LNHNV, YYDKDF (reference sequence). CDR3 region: CATSRDYTTGDGAGYTF. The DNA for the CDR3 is TGTGCCACCAGCAGAGATTACACCACAGGGGATGGGGCTGGCTACACCTTC.

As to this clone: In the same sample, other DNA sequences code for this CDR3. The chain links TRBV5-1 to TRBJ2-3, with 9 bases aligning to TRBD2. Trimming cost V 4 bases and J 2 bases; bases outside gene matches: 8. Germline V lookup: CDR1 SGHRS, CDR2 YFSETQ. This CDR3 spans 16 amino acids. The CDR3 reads CASSTGLAGNTDTQYF. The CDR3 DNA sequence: TGCGCCAGCAGCACGGGACTAGCTGGAAACACAGATACGCAGTATTTT. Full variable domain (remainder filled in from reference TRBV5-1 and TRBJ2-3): KAGVTQTPRYLIKTRGQQVTLSCSPISGHRSVSWYQQTPGQGLQFLFEYFSETQRNKGNFPGRFSGRQFSNSRSEMNVSTLELGDSALYLCASSTGLAGNTDTQYFGPGTRLTVL.

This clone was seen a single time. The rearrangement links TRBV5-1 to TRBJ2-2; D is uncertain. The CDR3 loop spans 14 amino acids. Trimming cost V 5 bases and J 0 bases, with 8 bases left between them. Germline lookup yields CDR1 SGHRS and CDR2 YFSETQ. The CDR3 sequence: CASSRQTNTGELFF. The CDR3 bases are TGCGCCAGCAGTCGGCAGACGAACACCGGGGAGCTGTTTTTT.

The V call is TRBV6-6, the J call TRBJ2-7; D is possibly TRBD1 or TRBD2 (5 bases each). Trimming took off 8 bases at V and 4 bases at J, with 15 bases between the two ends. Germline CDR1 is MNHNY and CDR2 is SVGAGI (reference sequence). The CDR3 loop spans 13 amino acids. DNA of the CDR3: TGTGCCAGCTTAAATGGGGGAAAATACGAGCAGTACTTC. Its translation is CASLNGGKYEQYF.

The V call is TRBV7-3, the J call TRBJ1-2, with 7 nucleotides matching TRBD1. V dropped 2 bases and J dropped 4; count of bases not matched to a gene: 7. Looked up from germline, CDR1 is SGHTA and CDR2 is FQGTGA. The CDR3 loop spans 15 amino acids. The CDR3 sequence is CASSLEQGSSYGYTF. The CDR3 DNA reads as TGTGCCAGCAGCTTAGAACAGGGGAGCAGCTATGGCTACACCTTC.

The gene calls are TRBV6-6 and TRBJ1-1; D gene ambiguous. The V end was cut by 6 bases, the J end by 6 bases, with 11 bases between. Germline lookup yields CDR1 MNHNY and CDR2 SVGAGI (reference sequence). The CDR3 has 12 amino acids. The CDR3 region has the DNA TGTGCCAGCAGCTTTGAAGTGGCTGAAGCTTTCTTT. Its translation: CASSFEVAEAFF.

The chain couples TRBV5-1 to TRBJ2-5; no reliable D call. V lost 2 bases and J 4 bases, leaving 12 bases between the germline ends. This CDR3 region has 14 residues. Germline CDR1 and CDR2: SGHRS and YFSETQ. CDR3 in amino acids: CASSLGSSGETQYF. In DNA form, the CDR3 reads TGCGCCAGCAGCTTAGGGTCCTCGGGAGAGACCCAGTACTTC.

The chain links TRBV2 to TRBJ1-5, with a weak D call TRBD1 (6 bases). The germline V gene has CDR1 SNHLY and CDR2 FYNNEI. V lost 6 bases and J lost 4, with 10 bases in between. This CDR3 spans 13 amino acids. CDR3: CASSQQGNQPQHF. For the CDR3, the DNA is TGTGCCAGCAGCCAACAGGGAAATCAGCCCCAGCATTTT.

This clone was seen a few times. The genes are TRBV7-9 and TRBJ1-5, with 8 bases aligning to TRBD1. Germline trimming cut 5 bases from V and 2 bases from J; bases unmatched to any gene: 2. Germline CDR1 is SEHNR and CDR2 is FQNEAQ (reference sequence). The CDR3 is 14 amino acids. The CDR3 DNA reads TGTGCCAGCAGCGGGGGACAGGGCAATCAGCCCCAGCATTTT. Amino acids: CASSGGQGNQPQHF.

For the CDR3, the DNA is TGTGCCAGCAGCTCCTGGGACAGGCAGTGGCAGCCCCAGCATTTT. Its protein is CASSSWDRQWQPQHF. The chain employs TRBV5-6 and TRBJ1-5; the match to TRBD1 covers 8 bases. The CDR3 contains 15 residues. V dropped 3 bases and J dropped 7; count of bases not matched to a gene: 9. From germline, CDR1 is SGHDT and CDR2 YYEEEE.

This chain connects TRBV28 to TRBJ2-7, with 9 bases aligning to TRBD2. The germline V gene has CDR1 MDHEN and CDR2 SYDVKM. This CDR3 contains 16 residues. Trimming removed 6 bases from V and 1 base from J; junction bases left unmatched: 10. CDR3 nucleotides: TGTGCCAGCAGCCCCCCCAAAAGCGGGGGGTCCTACGAGCAGTACTTC. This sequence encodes CASSPPKSGGSYEQYF.

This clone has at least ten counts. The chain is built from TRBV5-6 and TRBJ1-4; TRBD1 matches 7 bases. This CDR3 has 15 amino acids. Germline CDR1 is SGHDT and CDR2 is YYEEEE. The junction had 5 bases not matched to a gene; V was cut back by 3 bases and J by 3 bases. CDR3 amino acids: CASSSGDRSNEKLFF. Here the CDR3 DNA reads TGTGCCAGCAGCTCCGGGGACAGATCTAATGAAAAACTGTTTTTT.

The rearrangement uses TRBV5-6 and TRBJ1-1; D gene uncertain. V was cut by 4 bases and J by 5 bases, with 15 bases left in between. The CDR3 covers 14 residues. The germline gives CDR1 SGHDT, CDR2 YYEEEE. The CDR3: CASSRDFSATEAFF. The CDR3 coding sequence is TGTGCCAGCAGCCGTGACTTCTCAGCGACTGAAGCTTTCTTT.

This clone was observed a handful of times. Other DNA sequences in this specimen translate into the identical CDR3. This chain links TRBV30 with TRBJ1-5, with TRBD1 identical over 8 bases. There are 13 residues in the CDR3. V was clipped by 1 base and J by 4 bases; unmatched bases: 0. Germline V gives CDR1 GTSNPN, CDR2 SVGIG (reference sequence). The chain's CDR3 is CAWSGQGNQPQHF. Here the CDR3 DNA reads TGTGCCTGGAGTGGACAGGGGAATCAGCCCCAGCATTTT.

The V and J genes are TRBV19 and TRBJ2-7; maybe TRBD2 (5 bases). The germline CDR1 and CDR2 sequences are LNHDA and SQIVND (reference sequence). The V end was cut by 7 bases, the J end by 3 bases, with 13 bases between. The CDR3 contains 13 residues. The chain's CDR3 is CASTLREGYEQYF. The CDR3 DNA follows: TGTGCCAGTACCCTCCGAGAGGGCTACGAGCAGTACTTC.

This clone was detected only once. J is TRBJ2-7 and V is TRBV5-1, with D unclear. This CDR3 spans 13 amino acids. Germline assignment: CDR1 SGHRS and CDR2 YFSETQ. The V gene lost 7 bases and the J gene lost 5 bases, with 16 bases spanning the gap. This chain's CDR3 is CASSRPLNDEQYF. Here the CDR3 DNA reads TGCGCCAGCTCCCGACCCCTTAATGACGAGCAGTACTTC. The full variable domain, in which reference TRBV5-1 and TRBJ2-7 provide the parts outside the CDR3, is KAGVTQTPRYLIKTRGQQVTLSCSPISGHRSVSWYQQTPGQGLQFLFEYFSETQRNKGNFPGRFSGRQFSNSRSEMNVSTLELGDSALYLCASSRPLNDEQYFGPGTRLTVT.

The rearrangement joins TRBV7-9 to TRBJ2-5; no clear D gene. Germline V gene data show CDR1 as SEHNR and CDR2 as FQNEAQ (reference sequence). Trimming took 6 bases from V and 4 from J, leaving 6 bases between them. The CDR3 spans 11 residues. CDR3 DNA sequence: TGTGCCAGCAGTCGAGCAGAGACCCAGTACTTC. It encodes CASSRAETQYF.

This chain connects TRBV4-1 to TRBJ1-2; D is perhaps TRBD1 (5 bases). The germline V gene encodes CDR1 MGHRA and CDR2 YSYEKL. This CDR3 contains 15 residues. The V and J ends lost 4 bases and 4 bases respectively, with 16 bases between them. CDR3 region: CASSPALVDSYGYTF. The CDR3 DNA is TGCGCCAGCAGCCCGGCGCTAGTTGACAGCTATGGCTACACCTTC.

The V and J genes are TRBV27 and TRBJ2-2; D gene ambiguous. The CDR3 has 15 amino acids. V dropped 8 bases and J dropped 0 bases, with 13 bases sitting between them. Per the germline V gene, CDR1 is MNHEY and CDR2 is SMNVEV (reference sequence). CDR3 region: CASHSESANTGELFF. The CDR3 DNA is TGTGCCAGCCACAGCGAATCCGCGAACACCGGGGAGCTGTTTTTT.

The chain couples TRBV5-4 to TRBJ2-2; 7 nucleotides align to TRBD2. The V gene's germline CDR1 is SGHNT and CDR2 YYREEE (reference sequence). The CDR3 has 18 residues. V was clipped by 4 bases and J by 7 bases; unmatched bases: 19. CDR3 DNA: TGTGCCAGCAGCCCCTACCGGGGTAGCGGGTGGGCAGGCGGGGAGCTGTTTTTT. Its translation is CASSPYRGSGWAGGELFF.

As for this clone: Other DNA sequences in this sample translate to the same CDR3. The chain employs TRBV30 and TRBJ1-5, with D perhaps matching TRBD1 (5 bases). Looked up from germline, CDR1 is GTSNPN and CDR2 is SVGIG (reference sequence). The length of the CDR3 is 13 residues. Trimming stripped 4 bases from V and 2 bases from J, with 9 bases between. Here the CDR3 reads CAWTPGGNQPQHF. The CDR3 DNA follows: TGTGCCTGGACCCCGGGGGGCAATCAGCCCCAGCATTTT.